One sample yielded the 7 T cell receptor beta chains listed below, sequenced in a study of cytomegalovirus exposure and HLA in healthy donors (dated by TCRdb to about 2017). The library came from the immunoSEQ multiplex PCR assay. For the multiplex PCR, a mixture combining 60 forward primers for TCR Vbeta segments and 13 reverse primers for TCR Jbeta segments was used. TCRdb provides this immuneACCESS table in a form limited to in-frame rearrangements. Some clones are lacking; in checked studies, under half of them reflect an unresolved V gene, and why the rest are absent is not known. The sample data list about 110,000 clones, and roughly 70% of these were observed just once. Around 2.8% of the sample comes from the top ten. Sequencing was performed on PBMCs. The receptors come from a male donor in good health and CMV-seropositive.

The genes are TRBV15 and TRBJ2-1; TRBD2 agrees at 11 bases. Germline-derived CDR1 and CDR2 are LNHNV and YYDKDF (reference sequence). Trimming took 1 base from V and 8 from J; bases not matched to a gene: 7. The CDR3 runs to 16 residues. CDR3: CATSRGTSGSSDEQFF. CDR3 DNA: TGTGCCACCAGCAGAGGTACTAGCGGGAGTAGCGATGAGCAGTTCTTC.

This clone was detected only a few times. The CDR3 bases are TGTGCCATCCAATCGACGGGGGTTCTTCGCGAGCAGTACTTC. It encodes CAIQSTGVLREQYF. This chain connects TRBV2 to TRBJ2-7, with D possibly being TRBD2 (6 bases). V was trimmed by 10 bases and J by 6 bases, leaving 22 bases between them. In germline, CDR1 is SNHLY, CDR2 FYNNEI. There are 14 residues in the CDR3.

The V and J genes are TRBV28 and TRBJ1-2; TRBD1 aligns across 7 bases. J lost 4 bases, V lost 4 bases, and 9 bases had no gene match. Germline V gives CDR1 MDHEN, CDR2 SYDVKM. The CDR3 contains 15 residues. The CDR3 here is CASSSEGAAVYGYTF. For the CDR3, the DNA is TGTGCCAGCAGTTCGGAGGGGGCTGCGGTCTATGGCTACACCTTC.

This clone was observed a few times. The rearrangement joins TRBV9 to TRBJ1-1, with 7 bases matching TRBD1. CDR1 and CDR2 from the germline V gene are SGDLS and YYNGEE. The junction had 7 bases not matched to a gene; V was cut back by 3 bases and J by 5 bases. There are 14 residues in the CDR3. The CDR3 coding sequence is TGTGCCAGCAGCGCTCGACAGGGTGGGACTGAAGCTTTCTTT. It is translated as CASSARQGGTEAFF.

This chain uses TRBV5-6 with TRBJ1-2, with no clear D. Per germline, CDR1 SGHDT and CDR2 YYEEEE. V was cut by 1 base and J by 8 bases, with 6 bases left in between. CDR3 size: 11 residues. The CDR3 coding sequence is TGTGCCAGCAGCTTGCTAGGCGGCTACACCTTC. Its translation: CASSLLGGYTF.

The rearrangement uses TRBV28 and TRBJ2-7, with a weak D call TRBD2 (5 bases). The CDR3 contains 16 residues. V lost 2 bases to trimming and J lost 1 base, with 15 bases between them. Germline-derived CDR1 and CDR2 are MDHEN and SYDVKM. In nucleotides, the CDR3 is TGTGCCAGCAGTTTACCGAAGGTACAGCGGTCCTACGAGCAGTACTTC. This encodes CASSLPKVQRSYEQYF.

V usage is TRBV7-3 and J usage is TRBJ2-7; 7 positions agree with TRBD1. CDR1 is SGHTA and CDR2 is FQGTGA in the germline V gene. V was clipped by 4 bases and J by 6 bases; unmatched bases: 9. CDR3 length: 14 amino acids. The CDR3 loop is CASSYLNRGSEQYF. The CDR3 region has the DNA TGTGCCAGCAGCTATCTAAACAGGGGTTCCGAGCAGTACTTC.